This is a list of T cell receptor beta chains from one sample in a study of T cells after yellow fever vaccination. MiXCR, applied by TCRdb to the 5' RACE reads, yields one record per CDR3 protein. The table records 250,000 to 300,000 distinct CDR3 sequences, approximately 8% of them present only once. The sequencing here drew on CD4+ T cells sorted from PBMCs, taken 5 days after the yellow fever booster vaccination. The receptors here all came from a man in his late teens or twenties who received the YFV17D yellow fever vaccine. Both conserved end residues are part of each CDR3. Fields, in order: CDR3 length, V gene, clone size, J gene, D gene, CDR3 protein, CDR3 DNA. D genes are given only for firm matches. For some rows the clone size is stated as once, few or many, or as a class when expanded; others skip it.

len: 15; v_gene: TRBV12-3/TRBV12-4; abundance: NA; j_gene: TRBJ2-2; d_gene: NA; CDR3aa: CASSFGQVNTGELFF; CDR3nt: TGTGCCAGCAGTTTCGGTCAGGTGAACACCGGGGAGCTGTTTTTT
len: 13; v_gene: TRBV2; abundance: once; j_gene: TRBJ1-2; d_gene: NA; CDR3aa: CASSEGAAYGYTF; CDR3nt: TGTGCCAGCAGTGAAGGGGCGGCGTATGGCTACACCTTC
len: 12; v_gene: TRBV29-1; abundance: NA; j_gene: TRBJ1-1; d_gene: NA; CDR3aa: CSVDDGHTEAFF; CDR3nt: TGCAGCGTTGATGACGGGCACACTGAAGCTTTCTTT
len: 16; v_gene: TRBV4-3; abundance: few; j_gene: TRBJ2-1; d_gene: TRBD2; CDR3aa: CASSQDVAGQYNEQFF; CDR3nt: TGCGCCAGCAGCCAAGACGTAGCGGGGCAATACAATGAGCAGTTCTTC
len: 14; v_gene: TRBV2; abundance: few; j_gene: TRBJ2-2; d_gene: TRBD2; CDR3aa: CASESGGAGGELFF; CDR3nt: TGTGCCAGCGAGAGCGGGGGGGCTGGCGGGGAGCTGTTTTTT
len: 11; v_gene: TRBV20-1; abundance: many; j_gene: TRBJ1-1; d_gene: NA; CDR3aa: CSAKVNTEAFF; CDR3nt: TGCAGTGCTAAGGTGAACACTGAAGCTTTCTTT
len: 17; v_gene: TRBV9; abundance: NA; j_gene: TRBJ2-1; d_gene: TRBD2; CDR3aa: CASSVGTSGGYYNEQFF; CDR3nt: TGTGCCAGCAGCGTAGGAACTAGCGGGGGATACTACAATGAGCAGTTCTTC
len: 13; v_gene: TRBV24-1; abundance: NA; j_gene: TRBJ1-1; d_gene: NA; CDR3aa: CATSDFGNTEAFF; CDR3nt: TGTGCCACCAGTGATTTTGGGAACACTGAAGCTTTCTTT
len: 16; v_gene: TRBV4-3; abundance: NA; j_gene: TRBJ2-1; d_gene: TRBD1; CDR3aa: CASSQQTPGQGGEQFF; CDR3nt: TGCGCCAGCAGCCAACAAACCCCGGGACAGGGGGGAGAGCAGTTCTTC
len: 15; v_gene: TRBV18; abundance: NA; j_gene: TRBJ1-2; d_gene: NA; CDR3aa: CASSPSPTRDYGYTF; CDR3nt: TGTGCCAGCTCACCTTCCCCGACCCGGGACTATGGCTACACCTTC
len: 14; v_gene: TRBV3-1; abundance: many; j_gene: TRBJ2-7; d_gene: TRBD2; CDR3aa: CASSLGLAGDEQYF; CDR3nt: TGTGCCAGCAGCCTAGGACTAGCGGGGGACGAGCAGTACTTC
len: 16; v_gene: TRBV4-3; abundance: NA; j_gene: TRBJ1-4; d_gene: NA; CDR3aa: CASSLEPRTVSEKLFF; CDR3nt: TGCGCCAGCAGCCTCGAGCCCAGGACTGTGAGTGAAAAACTGTTTTTT
len: 16; v_gene: TRBV13; abundance: few; j_gene: TRBJ2-1; d_gene: TRBD2; CDR3aa: CASSPRPAGSPNEQFF; CDR3nt: TGTGCCAGCAGCCCCCGGCCAGCGGGGAGCCCCAATGAGCAGTTCTTC
len: 14; v_gene: TRBV10-3; abundance: many; j_gene: TRBJ1-4; d_gene: NA; CDR3aa: CAISESAAYEKLFF; CDR3nt: TGTGCCATCAGTGAGTCAGCGGCGTATGAAAAACTGTTTTTT
len: 13; v_gene: TRBV5-6; abundance: NA; j_gene: TRBJ2-5; d_gene: NA; CDR3aa: CASSLRNQETQYF; CDR3nt: TGTGCCAGCAGCTTGCGCAACCAAGAGACCCAGTACTTC
len: 12; v_gene: TRBV27; abundance: NA; j_gene: TRBJ1-1; d_gene: NA; CDR3aa: CAAGGAWTEAFF; CDR3nt: TGTGCCGCGGGGGGGGCTTGGACTGAAGCTTTCTTT
len: 16; v_gene: TRBV6-2/TRBV6-3; abundance: NA; j_gene: TRBJ2-1; d_gene: TRBD2; CDR3aa: CASSRPTSGGADEQFF; CDR3nt: TGTGCCAGCAGCCGACCGACTAGCGGGGGGGCCGATGAGCAGTTCTTC
len: 14; v_gene: TRBV20-1; abundance: NA; j_gene: TRBJ2-5; d_gene: TRBD2; CDR3aa: CSARVGGAGETQYF; CDR3nt: TGCAGTGCTAGAGTCGGGGGGGCCGGGGAGACCCAGTACTTC
len: 15; v_gene: TRBV5-8; abundance: few; j_gene: TRBJ1-5; d_gene: TRBD1; CDR3aa: CASSPRQGRDQPQHF; CDR3nt: TGTGCCAGCAGCCCCCGACAGGGAAGGGATCAGCCCCAGCATTTT
len: 16; v_gene: TRBV30; abundance: few; j_gene: TRBJ2-3; d_gene: TRBD1; CDR3aa: CAWSRRDRGHTDTQYF; CDR3nt: TGTGCCTGGAGCCGCCGGGACAGGGGGCACACAGATACGCAGTATTTT
len: 17; v_gene: TRBV6-6; abundance: NA; j_gene: TRBJ1-2; d_gene: TRBD1; CDR3aa: CASTESTGGRGIGGYTF; CDR3nt: TGTGCCAGCACCGAATCTACGGGGGGCAGGGGGATAGGCGGCTACACCTTC
len: 12; v_gene: TRBV5-1; abundance: few; j_gene: TRBJ1-1; d_gene: TRBD1; CDR3aa: CASGTGQNEAFF; CDR3nt: TGCGCCAGCGGGACAGGACAGAATGAAGCTTTCTTT
len: 13; v_gene: TRBV12-5; abundance: NA; j_gene: TRBJ2-5; d_gene: NA; CDR3aa: CASGLGEERAQYF; CDR3nt: TGTGCTAGTGGTTTGGGGGAGGAGCGGGCCCAGTACTTC
len: 14; v_gene: TRBV28; abundance: few; j_gene: TRBJ1-3; d_gene: NA; CDR3aa: CASSSLPSGNTIYF; CDR3nt: TGTGCCAGCAGTTCCCTTCCCTCTGGAAACACCATATATTTT
len: 13; v_gene: TRBV7-2; abundance: NA; j_gene: TRBJ1-5; d_gene: NA; CDR3aa: CASSIERGQPQHF; CDR3nt: TGTGCCAGCAGCATAGAACGGGGTCAGCCCCAGCATTTT
len: 15; v_gene: TRBV4-1; abundance: NA; j_gene: TRBJ2-1; d_gene: NA; CDR3aa: CASSQDQGLWSEQFF; CDR3nt: TGCGCCAGCAGCCAAGATCAGGGATTATGGTCTGAGCAGTTCTTC
len: 15; v_gene: TRBV2; abundance: few; j_gene: TRBJ1-1; d_gene: NA; CDR3aa: CASSSLVGGGTEAFF; CDR3nt: TGTGCCAGCAGTTCCCTGGTGGGGGGGGGGACTGAAGCTTTCTTT
len: 15; v_gene: TRBV12-3/TRBV12-4; abundance: NA; j_gene: TRBJ2-5; d_gene: NA; CDR3aa: CASSLGFPRGETQYF; CDR3nt: TGTGCCAGCAGTTTAGGGTTCCCCAGGGGAGAGACCCAGTACTTC
len: 15; v_gene: TRBV19; abundance: NA; j_gene: TRBJ2-5; d_gene: TRBD2; CDR3aa: CASSTVLAGKETQYF; CDR3nt: TGTGCCAGTAGTACCGTACTAGCGGGGAAGGAGACCCAGTACTTC
len: 13; v_gene: TRBV18; abundance: many; j_gene: TRBJ1-1; d_gene: NA; CDR3aa: CASSEGMNTEAFF; CDR3nt: TGTGCCAGCTCAGAGGGGATGAACACTGAAGCTTTCTTT
len: 15; v_gene: TRBV9; abundance: NA; j_gene: TRBJ1-2; d_gene: NA; CDR3aa: CASSPRVGLPYGYTF; CDR3nt: TGTGCCAGCAGCCCCCGCGTGGGACTCCCCTATGGCTACACCTTC
len: 13; v_gene: TRBV6-2/TRBV6-3; abundance: NA; j_gene: TRBJ2-5; d_gene: NA; CDR3aa: CASTWGGDETQYF; CDR3nt: TGTGCCAGCACCTGGGGGGGCGACGAGACCCAGTACTTC
len: 13; v_gene: TRBV20-1; abundance: few; j_gene: TRBJ1-4; d_gene: NA; CDR3aa: CSARRQVVEKLFF; CDR3nt: TGCAGTGCTCGGCGACAGGTCGTTGAAAAACTGTTTTTT
len: 15; v_gene: TRBV10-3; abundance: many; j_gene: TRBJ1-1; d_gene: TRBD1; CDR3aa: CAIAGTAPLGTEAFF; CDR3nt: TGTGCCATCGCCGGGACAGCACCTTTGGGCACTGAAGCTTTCTTT
len: 16; v_gene: TRBV5-1; abundance: NA; j_gene: TRBJ1-2; d_gene: TRBD1; CDR3aa: CASSMGGGPGDYGYTF; CDR3nt: TGCGCCAGCAGCATGGGAGGGGGCCCTGGGGATTATGGCTACACCTTC
len: 16; v_gene: TRBV5-1; abundance: few; j_gene: TRBJ2-5; d_gene: TRBD2; CDR3aa: CASSLASGGPQETQYF; CDR3nt: TGCGCCAGCAGCTTGGCTAGCGGGGGGCCTCAAGAGACCCAGTACTTC
len: 13; v_gene: TRBV25-1; abundance: NA; j_gene: TRBJ2-1; d_gene: TRBD2; CDR3aa: CASSAEGAGGTFF; CDR3nt: TGTGCCAGCAGTGCAGAAGGGGCCGGGGGGACGTTCTTC
len: 17; v_gene: TRBV4-3; abundance: NA; j_gene: TRBJ2-2; d_gene: NA; CDR3aa: CASSRHLQGLDTGELFF; CDR3nt: TGCGCCAGCAGCCGACATCTACAGGGTTTGGACACCGGGGAGCTGTTTTTT
len: 15; v_gene: TRBV4-3; abundance: NA; j_gene: TRBJ2-7; d_gene: TRBD2; CDR3aa: CASSQAFSGGYEQYF; CDR3nt: TGCGCCAGCAGCCAAGCCTTCAGCGGGGGCTACGAGCAGTACTTC
len: 15; v_gene: TRBV18; abundance: NA; j_gene: TRBJ1-4; d_gene: NA; CDR3aa: CASSPDLATNEKLFF; CDR3nt: TGTGCCAGCTCGCCTGACCTTGCAACTAATGAAAAACTGTTTTTT
len: 13; v_gene: TRBV5-8; abundance: few; j_gene: TRBJ2-1; d_gene: NA; CDR3aa: CASSGGYYNEQFF; CDR3nt: TGTGCCAGCAGCGGGGGGTACTACAATGAGCAGTTCTTC
len: 17; v_gene: TRBV21-1; abundance: NA; j_gene: TRBJ1-5; d_gene: NA; CDR3aa: CASSKGTENYSNQPQHF; CDR3nt: TGTGCCAGCAGCAAAGGGACGGAAAACTATAGCAATCAGCCCCAGCATTTT
len: 13; v_gene: TRBV7-2; abundance: few; j_gene: TRBJ2-1; d_gene: NA; CDR3aa: CASTAGRYNEQFF; CDR3nt: TGTGCCAGCACCGCCGGCCGTTACAATGAGCAGTTCTTC
len: 17; v_gene: TRBV4-1; abundance: many; j_gene: TRBJ2-1; d_gene: NA; CDR3aa: CASSQSWGDISYNEQFF; CDR3nt: TGCGCCAGCAGCCAATCCTGGGGGGACATCTCCTACAATGAGCAGTTCTTC
len: 14; v_gene: TRBV6-5; abundance: NA; j_gene: TRBJ2-7; d_gene: NA; CDR3aa: CASRRERDSYEQYF; CDR3nt: TGTGCCAGCAGGAGGGAACGGGACTCCTACGAGCAGTACTTC
len: 16; v_gene: TRBV5-1; abundance: few; j_gene: TRBJ1-1; d_gene: NA; CDR3aa: CASSLAGSGLGEEAFF; CDR3nt: TGCGCCAGCAGCTTGGCCGGAAGTGGATTGGGTGAAGAAGCTTTCTTT
len: 14; v_gene: TRBV7-8; abundance: few; j_gene: TRBJ2-1; d_gene: NA; CDR3aa: CASSSSLQGNEQFF; CDR3nt: TGTGCCAGCAGCTCCTCGTTACAGGGAAATGAGCAGTTCTTC
len: 15; v_gene: TRBV12-3/TRBV12-4; abundance: few; j_gene: TRBJ1-1; d_gene: TRBD1; CDR3aa: CASTYRGFMNTEAFF; CDR3nt: TGTGCCAGCACTTACAGGGGGTTCATGAACACTGAAGCTTTCTTT
len: 15; v_gene: TRBV4-1; abundance: NA; j_gene: TRBJ1-5; d_gene: TRBD1; CDR3aa: CASSRRGLSNQPQHF; CDR3nt: TGCGCCAGCAGCCGCAGGGGGCTGAGCAATCAGCCCCAGCATTTT
len: 13; v_gene: TRBV23-1; abundance: few; j_gene: TRBJ2-5; d_gene: NA; CDR3aa: CASSQSAGETQYF; CDR3nt: TGCGCCAGCAGTCAATCGGCGGGGGAGACCCAGTACTTC
len: 13; v_gene: TRBV20-1; abundance: few; j_gene: TRBJ2-1; d_gene: TRBD1; CDR3aa: CSAIQGVYNEQFF; CDR3nt: TGCAGTGCTATCCAGGGGGTTTACAATGAGCAGTTCTTC
len: 11; v_gene: TRBV24-1; abundance: NA; j_gene: TRBJ2-3; d_gene: NA; CDR3aa: CATSERDTQYF; CDR3nt: TGTGCCACCAGTGAACGGGATACGCAGTATTTT
len: 16; v_gene: TRBV5-1; abundance: NA; j_gene: TRBJ2-2; d_gene: TRBD1; CDR3aa: CASSKNRDSGTGELFF; CDR3nt: TGCGCCAGCAGCAAAAACCGGGACAGCGGCACCGGGGAGCTGTTTTTT
len: 13; v_gene: TRBV5-1; abundance: many; j_gene: TRBJ2-5; d_gene: NA; CDR3aa: CASSEGNQETQYF; CDR3nt: TGCGCCAGCTCGGAGGGGAACCAAGAGACCCAGTACTTC
len: 16; v_gene: TRBV5-1; abundance: NA; j_gene: TRBJ2-3; d_gene: NA; CDR3aa: CASSLGGGDGTDTQYF; CDR3nt: TGCGCCAGCAGCTTGGGGGGCGGGGACGGCACAGATACGCAGTATTTT
len: 15; v_gene: TRBV25-1; abundance: few; j_gene: TRBJ2-5; d_gene: TRBD1; CDR3aa: CASSDPGQGKETQYF; CDR3nt: TGTGCCAGCAGTGACCCCGGACAGGGGAAGGAGACCCAGTACTTC